This TCR beta chain originates from a study of blood T cell repertoires in COVID-19. This CDR3 has 17 amino acids. With 3 bases clipped from V and 0 bases from J, the junction kept 7 bases outside the gene matches. Germline V CDR1 and CDR2: MNHEY, SMNVEV (reference sequence). Assay: immunoSEQ multiplex PCR; the TCRdb copy retains only in-frame clones and omits some. The profile shows approximately 280,000 clones, roughly 86% of them singletons. The chain has TRBV27 and TRBJ2-2; 7 positions match TRBD1. Specimen: peripheral blood. This receptor was obtained from a woman aged 30 to 39 who had recovered from COVID-19. In DNA, the CDR3 is TGTGCCAGCAGTTTGACGACAGGGCCCCCGAACACCGGGGAGCTGTTTTTT. Protein product: CASSLTTGPPNTGELFF.